This T cell receptor (beta chain) was identified in a study of naive and memory T cell subsets. V was cut by 5 bases and J by 10 bases, with 9 bases left in between. The CDR3 contains 11 residues. Germline V CDR1 and CDR2: MDHEN, SYDVKM. Remarks on this clonotype: Its cognate antigen is unknown.

Two oligonucleotides, mixed equimolar, formed the beta constant-region primer covering TRBC1 and TRBC2. TCRdb re-called the UMI-ligation and nested PCR reads with MiXCR, one entry per CDR3 protein. The repertoire holds about 150,000 distinct CDR3 sequences, with approximately 17% as singletons. Study-wide results and caveats: In CD4 and CD8 cells, diversity dropped from naive through EMRA. Naive repertoires, especially CD8, held a few larger clonotypes, possibly memory cells re-expressing CD45RA.

The chain links TRBV28 to TRBJ2-1; D unclear. Sequencing was done on a sample of naive CD4+ T cells from blood. This clonotype was obtained from a human donor in good health. The CDR3 DNA follows: TGTGCCAGCAGTCCACGGACGGAGCAGTTCTTC. Amino acids: CASSPRTEQFF.